This T cell receptor (beta chain) was captured by sequencing in a study of blood T cell repertoires in COVID-19 (dated by TCRdb to 2020 to 2021). For the wider study: Samples covering the acute and convalescent phases of COVID-19 were provided by collaborators in the United States, Italy and Spain. Where HLA class I and class II types were available, the types were taken from metadata supplied by the sample provider, not from assay-based typing. The dataset comprised deeply sampled blood TCRbeta repertoires from subjects exposed to, actively infected with, or recovered from COVID-19. The samples were drawn from the first 160 participants of the ongoing ImmuneRACE study and from over a thousand subjects provided by 6 global collaborators. Sample metadata almost always included a de-identified subject ID, COVID-19 status, age in years and sex. The repertoires were released in a freely available public database meant as a resource for research on the immune response to SARS-CoV-2. The material from the prospective study consisted of cDNA or gDNA derived from T cells, B-cell-depleted T cells, or PBMCs. Overall results and qualifications from the work: The amount of clinical and demographic metadata varied by source and participant and was provided uncurated.

Comments on this clone: Its specific antigen is unknown. The sample holds no much larger clone one base away, and base qualities are not on file.

TCRbeta CDR3 regions were amplified from genomic DNA by means of the immunoSEQ Assay, a bias-controlled multiplex PCR. Per the original workflow: Nucleated cell counts per sample were estimated from amplification of reference gene primers within the assay. Sequence reads were collapsed and filtered to measure the absolute abundance of every unique TCRbeta CDR3 rearrangement. For each sample, productive Simpson clonality was calculated as the square root of Simpson's diversity index across productive rearrangements. Sourced from immuneACCESS, this table was stored by TCRdb with only in-frame sequences that have V and J called. A share of the clones is absent; for the studies checked, an unresolved V gene accounts for under half, and the remainder has no known explanation. D and trimming were read from the DNA, whereas the V and J calls and clone size are those reported in that table. Recorded for this sample are about 170,000 clones; approximately 86% of them occurred a single time. The top ten clones comprise about 8.1% of the sample.

At one collaborating source in Seattle, patients were enrolled during active infection and were followed longitudinally through the course of disease. Collaborating institutions collected whole blood in K2EDTA tubes following their own protocols. For TCRbeta analysis, collaborators shipped samples as frozen whole blood, isolated PBMCs, or DNA extracted from either of those sample types. The CDR3 spans 13 residues, from the cysteine through the phenylalanine. Here the CDR3 DNA is all that survives: 39 bases in frame from base 1. CDR1 and CDR2 are read off the germline V gene as SNHLY and FYNNEI. The V end gives up 6 bases and the J end 7 bases, leaving 2 bases in the junction not matched to a gene.

Here the chain combines TRBV2 and TRBJ1-3, with 11 bases aligning to TRBD1. This TCR came from a woman of 80 years or more with COVID-19, enrolled during active disease. The specimen sequenced was peripheral blood. The CDR3 in this case is CASRDRGQNTIYF. The DNA is as follows: TGTGCCAGCAGGGACAGGGGGCAGAACACCATATATTTT.